A single T cell receptor (beta chain) is shown here with its context. Only in-frame clones appear in the TCRdb table, and some are missing; sequencing was by immunoSEQ multiplex PCR. The sample has 120,000 to 150,000 clones, more than 70% seen once. The data were obtained in a study of blood T cell repertoires in COVID-19. V lost 6 bases and J lost 0, with 8 bases in between. This CDR3 is 13 amino acids long. Per germline, CDR1 MDHEN and CDR2 SYDVKM. The receptor's source is a woman aged 50 to 60 with acute or convalescent COVID-19. This chain uses TRBV28 with TRBJ1-2; D uncertain. The material sequenced was peripheral blood. The DNA of the CDR3 is TGTGCCAGCAGACAGCAAGCTAACTATGGCTACACCTTC. It translates to CASRQQANYGYTF.